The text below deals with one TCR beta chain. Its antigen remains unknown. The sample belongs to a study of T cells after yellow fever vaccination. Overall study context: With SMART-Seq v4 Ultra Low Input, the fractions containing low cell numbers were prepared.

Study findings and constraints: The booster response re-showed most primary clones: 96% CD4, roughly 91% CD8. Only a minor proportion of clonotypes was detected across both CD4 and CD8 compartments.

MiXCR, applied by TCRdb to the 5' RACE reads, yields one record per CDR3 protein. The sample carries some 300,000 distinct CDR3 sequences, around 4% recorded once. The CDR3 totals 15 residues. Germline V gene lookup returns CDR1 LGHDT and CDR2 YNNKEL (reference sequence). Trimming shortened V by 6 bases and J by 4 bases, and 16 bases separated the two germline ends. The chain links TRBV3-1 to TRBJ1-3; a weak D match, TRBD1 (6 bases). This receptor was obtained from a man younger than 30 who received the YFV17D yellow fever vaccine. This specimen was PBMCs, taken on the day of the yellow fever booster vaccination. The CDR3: CASSQTGRQGNTIYF. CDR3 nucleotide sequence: TGTGCCAGCAGTCAGACAGGTCGGCAAGGAAACACCATATATTTT. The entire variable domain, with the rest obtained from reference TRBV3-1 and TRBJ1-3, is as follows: DTAVSQTPKYLVTQMGNDKSIKCEQNLGHDTMYWYKQDSKKFLKIMFSYNNKELIINETVPNRFSPKSPDKAHLNLHINSLELGDSAVYFCASSQTGRQGNTIYFGEGSWLTVV.